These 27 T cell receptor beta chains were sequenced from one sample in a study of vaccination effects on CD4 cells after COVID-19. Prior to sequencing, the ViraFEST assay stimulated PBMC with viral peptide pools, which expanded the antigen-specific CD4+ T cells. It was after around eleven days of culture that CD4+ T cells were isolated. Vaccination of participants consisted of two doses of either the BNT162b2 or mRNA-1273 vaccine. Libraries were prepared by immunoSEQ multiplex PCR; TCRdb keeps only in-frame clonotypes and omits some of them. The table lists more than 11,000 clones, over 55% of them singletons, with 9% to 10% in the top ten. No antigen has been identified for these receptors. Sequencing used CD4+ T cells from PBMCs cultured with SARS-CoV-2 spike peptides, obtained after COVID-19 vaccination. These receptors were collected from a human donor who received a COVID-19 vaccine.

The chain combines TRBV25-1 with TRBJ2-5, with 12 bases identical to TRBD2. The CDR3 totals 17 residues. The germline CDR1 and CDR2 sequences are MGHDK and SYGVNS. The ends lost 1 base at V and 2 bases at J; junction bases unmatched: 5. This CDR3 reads CASSELRGLAGQETQYF. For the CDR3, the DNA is TGTGCCAGCAGTGAATTACGAGGACTAGCGGGGCAAGAGACCCAGTACTTC.

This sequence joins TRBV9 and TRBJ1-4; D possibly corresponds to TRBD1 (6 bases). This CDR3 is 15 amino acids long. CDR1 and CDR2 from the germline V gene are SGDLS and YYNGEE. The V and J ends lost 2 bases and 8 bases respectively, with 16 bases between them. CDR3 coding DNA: TGTGCCAGCAGCGTCTCCCCACAGGGAGACGAAAAACTGTTTTTT. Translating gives CASSVSPQGDEKLFF.

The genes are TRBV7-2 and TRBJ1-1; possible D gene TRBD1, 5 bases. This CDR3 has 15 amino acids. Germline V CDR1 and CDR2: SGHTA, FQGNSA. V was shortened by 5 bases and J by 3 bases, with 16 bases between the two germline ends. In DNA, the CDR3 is TGTGCCAGCAGCCTCGCGCGGCGAGGGGACACTGAAGCTTTCTTT. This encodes CASSLARRGDTEAFF.

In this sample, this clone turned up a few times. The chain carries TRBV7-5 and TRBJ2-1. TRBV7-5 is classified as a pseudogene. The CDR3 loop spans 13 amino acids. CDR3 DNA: TGTGCCAGAAGCTTACCACCCTACAATGAGCAGTTCTTC. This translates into CARSLPPYNEQFF.

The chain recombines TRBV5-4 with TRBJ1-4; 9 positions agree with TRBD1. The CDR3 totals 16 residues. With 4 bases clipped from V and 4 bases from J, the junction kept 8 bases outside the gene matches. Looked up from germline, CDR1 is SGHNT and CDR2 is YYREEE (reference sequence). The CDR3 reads CASSVTGGVGNEKLFF. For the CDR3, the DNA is TGTGCCAGCAGCGTAACAGGGGGCGTCGGTAATGAAAAACTGTTTTTT.

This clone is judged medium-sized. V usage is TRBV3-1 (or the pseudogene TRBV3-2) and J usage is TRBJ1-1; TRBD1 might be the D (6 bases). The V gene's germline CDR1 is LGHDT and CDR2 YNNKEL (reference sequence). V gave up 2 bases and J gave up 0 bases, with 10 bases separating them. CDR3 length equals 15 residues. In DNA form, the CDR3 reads TGTGCCAGCAGCCAATTGGACAGAGTGAACACTGAAGCTTTCTTT. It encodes CASSQLDRVNTEAFF.

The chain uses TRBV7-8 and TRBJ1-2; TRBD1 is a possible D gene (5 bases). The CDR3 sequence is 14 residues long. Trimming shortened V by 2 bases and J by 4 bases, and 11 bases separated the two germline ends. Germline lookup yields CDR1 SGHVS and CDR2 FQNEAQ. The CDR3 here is CASSLSQGVYGYTF. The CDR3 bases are TGTGCCAGCAGCTTATCGCAGGGCGTCTATGGCTACACCTTC.

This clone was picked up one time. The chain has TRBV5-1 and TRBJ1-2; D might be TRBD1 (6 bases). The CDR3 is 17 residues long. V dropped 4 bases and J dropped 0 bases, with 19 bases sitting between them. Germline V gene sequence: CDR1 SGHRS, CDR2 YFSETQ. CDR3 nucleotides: TGCGCCAGCAGCCCCGGGGGCTCAGGGCTCTCTAACTATGGCTACACCTTC. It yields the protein CASSPGGSGLSNYGYTF.

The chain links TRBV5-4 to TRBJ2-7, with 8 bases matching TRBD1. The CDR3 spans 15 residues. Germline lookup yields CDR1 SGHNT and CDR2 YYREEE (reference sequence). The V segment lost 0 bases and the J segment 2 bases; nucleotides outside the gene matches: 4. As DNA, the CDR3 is TGTGCCAGCAGCTTGGGCCACAGGGGGACCTACGAGCAGTACTTC. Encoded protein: CASSLGHRGTYEQYF.

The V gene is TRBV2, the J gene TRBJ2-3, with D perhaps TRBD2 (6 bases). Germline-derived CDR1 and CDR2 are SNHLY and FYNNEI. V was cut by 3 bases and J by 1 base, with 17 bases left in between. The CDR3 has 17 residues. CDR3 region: CASSDGSAGSGTDTQYF. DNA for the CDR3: TGTGCCAGCAGTGACGGGAGTGCGGGGAGTGGCACAGATACGCAGTATTTT.

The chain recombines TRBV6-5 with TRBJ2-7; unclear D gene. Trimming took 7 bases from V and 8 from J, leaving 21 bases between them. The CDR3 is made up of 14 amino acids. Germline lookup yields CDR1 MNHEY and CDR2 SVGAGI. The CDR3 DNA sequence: TGTGCCAGCATTGGGTCAGCCACCTCGGAGAAGCAGTACTTC. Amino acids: CASIGSATSEKQYF.

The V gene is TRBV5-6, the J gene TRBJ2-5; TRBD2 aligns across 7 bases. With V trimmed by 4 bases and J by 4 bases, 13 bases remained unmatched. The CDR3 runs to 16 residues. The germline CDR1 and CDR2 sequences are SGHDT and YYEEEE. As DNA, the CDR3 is TGTGCCAGCAGCCCCGGCCTGGGGGGGAGAGGAGAGACCCAGTACTTC. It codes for CASSPGLGGRGETQYF.

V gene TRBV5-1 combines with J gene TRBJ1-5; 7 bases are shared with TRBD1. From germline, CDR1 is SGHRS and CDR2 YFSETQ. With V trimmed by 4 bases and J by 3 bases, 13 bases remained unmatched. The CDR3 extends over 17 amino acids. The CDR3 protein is CASSQGPQGRNNQPQHF. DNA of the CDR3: TGCGCCAGCAGCCAAGGACCACAGGGGCGTAACAATCAGCCCCAGCATTTT.

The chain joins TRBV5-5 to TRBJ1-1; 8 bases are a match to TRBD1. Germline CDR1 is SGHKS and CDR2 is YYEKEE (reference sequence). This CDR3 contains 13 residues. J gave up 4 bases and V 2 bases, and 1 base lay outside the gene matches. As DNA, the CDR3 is TGTGCCAGCAGCTTTGGACAGGGCACTGAAGCTTTCTTT. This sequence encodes CASSFGQGTEAFF.

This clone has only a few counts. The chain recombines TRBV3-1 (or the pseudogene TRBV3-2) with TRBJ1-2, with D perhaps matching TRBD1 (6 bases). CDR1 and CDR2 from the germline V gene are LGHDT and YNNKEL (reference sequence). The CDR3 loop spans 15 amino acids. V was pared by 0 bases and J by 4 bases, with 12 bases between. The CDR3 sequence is CASSQDRSGAYGYTF. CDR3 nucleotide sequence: TGTGCCAGCAGCCAAGATCGATCGGGGGCCTATGGCTACACCTTC.

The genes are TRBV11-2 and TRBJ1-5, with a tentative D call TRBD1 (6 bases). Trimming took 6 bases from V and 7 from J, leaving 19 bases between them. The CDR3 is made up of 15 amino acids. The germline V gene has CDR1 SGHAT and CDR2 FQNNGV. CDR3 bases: TGTGCCAGCAGTACCCCGCGGGGGGCTTACCAGCCCCAGCATTTT. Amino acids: CASSTPRGAYQPQHF.

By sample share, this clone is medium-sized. Here the CDR3 DNA reads TGTGCCAGCAGCTTAGTCGGACAGGGAGGGACTGAAGCTTTCTTT. This codes for CASSLVGQGGTEAFF. The rearrangement uses TRBV11-2 and TRBJ1-1; the match to TRBD1 covers 8 bases. The CDR3 runs to 15 residues. The ends lost 1 base at V and 5 bases at J; junction bases unmatched: 6. Looked up from germline, CDR1 is SGHAT and CDR2 is FQNNGV.

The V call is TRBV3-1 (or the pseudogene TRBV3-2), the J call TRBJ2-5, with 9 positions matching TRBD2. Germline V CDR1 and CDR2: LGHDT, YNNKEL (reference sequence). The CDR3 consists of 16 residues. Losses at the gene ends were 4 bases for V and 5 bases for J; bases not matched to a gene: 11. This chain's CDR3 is CASSPDSAGGAETQYF. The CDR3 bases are TGTGCCAGCAGCCCCGACTCGGCGGGAGGGGCGGAGACCCAGTACTTC.

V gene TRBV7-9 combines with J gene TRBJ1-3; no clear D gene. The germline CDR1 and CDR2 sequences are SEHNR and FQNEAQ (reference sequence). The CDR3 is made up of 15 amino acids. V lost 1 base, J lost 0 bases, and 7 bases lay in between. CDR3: CASSLGQFSGNTIYF. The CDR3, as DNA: TGTGCCAGCAGCTTAGGGCAATTCTCTGGAAACACCATATATTTT.

Written as DNA, the CDR3 is TGTGCCAGCAGCTGGACCAGGGACGGCCGTAGCACCGGGGAGCTGTTTTTT. Its translation: CASSWTRDGRSTGELFF. V is TRBV7-8 and J is TRBJ2-2; possibly TRBD1 or TRBD2 for D (5 bases each). Per germline, CDR1 SGHVS and CDR2 FQNEAQ. The CDR3 extends over 17 amino acids. The ends were cut back, 4 bases at V and 4 bases at J, with 19 bases in the middle.

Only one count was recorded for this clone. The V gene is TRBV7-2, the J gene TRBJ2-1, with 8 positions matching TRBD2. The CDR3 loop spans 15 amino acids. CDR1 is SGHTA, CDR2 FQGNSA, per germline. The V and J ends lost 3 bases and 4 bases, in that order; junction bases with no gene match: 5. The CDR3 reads CASSLGLAGYNEQFF. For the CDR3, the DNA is TGTGCCAGCAGCTTGGGGTTAGCGGGGTACAATGAGCAGTTCTTC.

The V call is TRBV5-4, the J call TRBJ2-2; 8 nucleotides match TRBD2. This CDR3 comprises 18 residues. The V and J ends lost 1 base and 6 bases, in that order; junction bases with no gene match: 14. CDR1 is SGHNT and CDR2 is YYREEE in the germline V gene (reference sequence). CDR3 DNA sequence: TGTGCCAGCAGCTTGTCGGATAGCGGGACCTATAGGGCCGGGGAGCTGTTTTTT. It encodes CASSLSDSGTYRAGELFF.

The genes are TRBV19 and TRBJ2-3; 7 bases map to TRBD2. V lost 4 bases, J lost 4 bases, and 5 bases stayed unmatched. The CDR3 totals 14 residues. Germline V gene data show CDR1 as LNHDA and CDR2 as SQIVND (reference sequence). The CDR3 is CASSSGSWADTQYF. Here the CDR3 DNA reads TGTGCCAGTAGTAGCGGGAGTTGGGCAGATACGCAGTATTTT.

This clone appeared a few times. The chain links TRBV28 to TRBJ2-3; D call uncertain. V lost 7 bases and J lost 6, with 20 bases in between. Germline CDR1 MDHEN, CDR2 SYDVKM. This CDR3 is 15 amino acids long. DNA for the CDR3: TGTGCCAGCACCCCCTTCGTGGGTGGGCGGGATACGCAGTATTTT. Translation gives CASTPFVGGRDTQYF.

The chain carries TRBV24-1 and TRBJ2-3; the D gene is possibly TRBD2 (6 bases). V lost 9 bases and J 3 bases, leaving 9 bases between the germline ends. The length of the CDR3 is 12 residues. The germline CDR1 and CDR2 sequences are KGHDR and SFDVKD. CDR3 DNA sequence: TGTGCCACCGGCGGAGGGACAGATACGCAGTATTTT. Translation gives CATGGGTDTQYF.

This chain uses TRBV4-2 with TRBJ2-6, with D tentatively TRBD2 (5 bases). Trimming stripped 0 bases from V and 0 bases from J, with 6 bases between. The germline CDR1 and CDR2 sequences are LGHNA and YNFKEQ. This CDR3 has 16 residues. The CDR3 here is CASSQEGSSGANVLTF. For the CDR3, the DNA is TGTGCCAGCAGCCAAGAGGGGAGCTCTGGGGCCAACGTCCTGACTTTC.

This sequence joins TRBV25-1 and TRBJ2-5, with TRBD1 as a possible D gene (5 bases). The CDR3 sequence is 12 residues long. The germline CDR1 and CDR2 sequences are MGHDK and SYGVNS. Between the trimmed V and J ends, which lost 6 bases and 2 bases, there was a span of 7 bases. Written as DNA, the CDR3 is TGTGCCAGCAGACAGGATCAAGAGACCCAGTACTTC. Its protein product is CASRQDQETQYF.